This T cell receptor (beta chain) was documented in a study of T cell repertoires in cytomegalovirus infection. Across the study: Alongside well-studied HLA-B-restricted CMV epitopes, recently identified HLA-C-restricted CMV epitopes were also used. Indicated by public TCR beta signatures were CMV infection and matching HLA type.

TCRdb processed the reads anew with MiXCR; each CDR3 protein has one entry. Of approximately 120,000 distinct CDR3 sequences in the sample, less than 30% were seen once. Notes on this clonotype: Its specificity is not known.

Trimming removed 6 bases at V and 3 bases at J, with 12 bases between. From germline, CDR1 is SEHNR and CDR2 FQNEAQ (reference sequence). The CDR3 totals 13 residues. This sequence joins TRBV7-9 and TRBJ2-7; a weak D match, TRBD1 (7 bases). This sequence was found in a human donor in good health (CMV status not recorded). Some clones in this sample may be carry-over from other donors' samples. This specimen was CD8+ T cells from cultured PBMCs, taken from culture after CMV antigen stimulation. The CDR3 nucleotides are TGTGCCAGCAGAAACAGGGGAGGCTACGAGCAGTACTTC. Protein sequence: CASRNRGGYEQYF.